This entry concerns a single T cell receptor beta chain. Its specific antigen is unknown. Per-base qualities were not stored, and no clone one base away is much larger. The entry originates in a study of blood T cell repertoires in COVID-19 (dated by TCRdb to between 2020 and 2021). Regarding the research as a whole: Collaborator samples came from the United States, Italy and Spain and covered acute and convalescent phases of COVID-19. Subjects who had been exposed to COVID-19, were actively infected with it, or had recovered from it provided the deeply sampled blood TCRbeta repertoires that made up the dataset. A de-identified subject ID, COVID-19 status, age in years and sex were almost always included in the sample metadata. The prospective study material was composed of cDNA or gDNA derived from T cells, B-cell-depleted T cells, or PBMCs. The repertoires were made available in a free public database intended to serve as a resource for research on the immune response to SARS-CoV-2. Samples were obtained from the ongoing ImmuneRACE study (first 160 participants) and from some 1,200 subjects provided by 6 global collaborators. Where HLA class I and class II types were available, the types were taken from metadata supplied by the sample provider, not from assay-based typing.

Collaborating institutions collected whole blood in K2EDTA tubes following their own protocols. For TCRbeta analysis, collaborators shipped samples as frozen whole blood, isolated PBMCs, or DNA extracted from either of those sample types. Overall results and qualifications from the work: The amount of clinical and demographic metadata varied by source and participant and was provided uncurated.

TCRbeta CDR3 regions were amplified from genomic DNA using the immunoSEQ Assay, a bias-controlled multiplex PCR. Concerning the study's data processing: Within the assay, amplification of reference gene primers was used to estimate how many nucleated cells each sample contained. To quantify the absolute abundance of each unique TCRbeta CDR3 rearrangement, sequence reads were collapsed and filtered. Productive Simpson clonality was computed per sample as the square root of Simpson's diversity index over productive rearrangements. The table was pulled from immuneACCESS by TCRdb, which kept in-frame rearrangements only. Such tables lose some clones; where checked, under half of the loss comes from unresolved V genes, and the rest has no known cause. The D gene and trimming were derived from the DNA, and the V and J assignments and clone size from that table. The sample table holds more than 150,000 clones, of which around 90% were seen once. The ten largest clones take up 2.7% of the sample.

Sequencing used peripheral blood. This TCR derives from a man aged 40-55 years with active or convalescent COVID-19.

The CDR3 here reads CASSISGQRYF. DNA sequence: TGTGCCAGTAGTATTTCGGGTCAGCGGTACTTC. The rearranged segments are TRBV19 and TRBJ2-7, with the D gene too uncertain to name. Relative to germline, V is 3 bases shorter and J is 12 bases shorter, with 12 bases between their ends. Reading from cysteine to phenylalanine, the CDR3 counts 11 amino acids. Solely the CDR3 DNA is kept, with 33 bases framed from the first base. CDR1 and CDR2 are read off the germline V gene (reference sequence) as LNHDA and SQIVND. The CDR3, completed at both ends by the reference TRBV19 and TRBJ2-7 genes, gives the full variable domain DGGITQSPKYLFRKEGQNVTLSCEQNLNHDAMYWYRQDPGQGLRLIYYSQIVNDFQKGDIAEGYSVSREKKESFPLTVTSAQKNPTAFYLCASSISGQRYFGPGTRLTVT.